A single sample is the source of the 32 T cell receptor beta chains below, sequenced in a study of blood T cell repertoires in COVID-19. Data came from immunoSEQ multiplex PCR; TCRdb stores just in-frame clones and leaves some out. This sample has about 88,000 clones, with about 88% found just once. Sequenced material: peripheral blood. The receptor source for this set is a woman of 80 years or more with acute or convalescent COVID-19.

V gene TRBV6-5 combines with J gene TRBJ1-1; weak D call: TRBD1 (6 bases). V gave up 5 bases and J gave up 1 base, with 11 bases separating them. Germline CDR1 reads MNHEY; CDR2 reads SVGAGI. This CDR3 spans 14 amino acids. The chain's CDR3 is CASSPGQRNTEAFF. The DNA of the CDR3 is TGTGCCAGCAGTCCCGGACAGCGGAACACTGAAGCTTTCTTT.

The genes are TRBV6-1 and TRBJ2-5; D perhaps matches TRBD1 (6 bases). The CDR3 length is 14 residues. With 2 bases removed from V and 3 bases from J, the gap between germline ends came to 10 bases. Germline CDR1 and CDR2: MNHNS and SASEGT. The CDR3 loop is CASSEFWTEETQYF. The CDR3 DNA reads TGTGCCAGCAGTGAATTCTGGACAGAAGAGACCCAGTACTTC.

The V and J genes are TRBV15 and TRBJ2-5, with D possibly TRBD2 on 6 matching bases. The V gene's germline CDR1 is LNHNV and CDR2 YYDKDF (reference sequence). With 3 bases removed from V and 1 base from J, the gap between germline ends came to 9 bases. The CDR3 has 14 residues. CDR3 protein: CATSRTSRQETQYF. The CDR3 DNA sequence: TGTGCCACCAGCAGGACTAGTCGCCAAGAGACCCAGTACTTC.

The chain recombines TRBV27 with TRBJ2-3, with 7 bases fitting TRBD2. This CDR3 contains 16 residues. The V gene end was trimmed by 8 bases and the J gene end by 2 bases; junction bases not matched to a gene: 13. Per the germline V gene, CDR1 is MNHEY and CDR2 is SMNVEV (reference sequence). The CDR3 loop is CASLRTRGFPTDTQYF. The CDR3 coding sequence is TGTGCCAGCCTTCGGACTAGAGGGTTCCCCACAGATACGCAGTATTTT.

V and J are TRBV4-3 and TRBJ1-1; TRBD1 matches at 8 bases. The CDR3 covers 18 residues. With V trimmed by 4 bases and J by 5 bases, 18 bases remained unmatched. Germline-derived CDR1 and CDR2 are LGHNA and YSLEER. The CDR3 reads CASSPNPWQGAQLTEAFF. CDR3 coding DNA: TGCGCCAGCAGCCCCAACCCCTGGCAGGGGGCGCAACTAACTGAAGCTTTCTTT.

As for this clone: A junction boundary mismatches the germline segment, possibly from a read error. This chain joins TRBV28 and TRBJ1-6; 7 bases map to TRBD1. From germline, CDR1 is MDHEN and CDR2 SYDVKM. CDR3 length equals 16 residues. The CDR3 reads CASILQGSSYNSPLHF. The CDR3 DNA follows: TGTGCCAGCATTTTACAGGGGAGCTCCTATAATTCACCCCTCCACTTT.

The chain couples TRBV6-5 to TRBJ2-7; 7 bases align to TRBD2. The germline CDR1 and CDR2 sequences are MNHEY and SVGAGI. The ends lost 11 bases at V and 1 base at J; junction bases unmatched: 2. This CDR3 has 11 amino acids. As DNA, the CDR3 is TGTGCCGGGGGGGAGTCCTACGAGCAGTACTTC. Amino acids: CAGGESYEQYF.

The count of this clone is one. This chain joins TRBV9 and TRBJ2-2; no firm D call. Trimming took off 0 bases at V and 7 bases at J, with 19 bases between the two ends. This CDR3 region has 17 residues. CDR1 and CDR2 from the germline V gene are SGDLS and YYNGEE. The CDR3 sequence: CASSVAKERWRGGELFF. The CDR3 DNA follows: TGTGCCAGCAGCGTAGCTAAAGAGAGATGGCGAGGCGGGGAGCTGTTTTTT.

The gene calls are TRBV28 and TRBJ1-2; D gene ambiguous. CDR1 is MDHEN, CDR2 SYDVKM, per germline. The CDR3 runs to 13 residues. Trimming left V 4 bases short and J 4 bases short, with 10 bases between. This CDR3 is CASSSLVGYGYTF. DNA for the CDR3: TGTGCCAGCAGTTCTCTTGTCGGCTATGGCTACACCTTC.

V gene TRBV5-1 combines with J gene TRBJ1-4, with D hard to call. Germline-derived CDR1 and CDR2 are SGHRS and YFSETQ. Trimming removed 0 bases at V and 7 bases at J, with 10 bases between. This CDR3 has 14 residues. The CDR3 bases are TGCGCCAGCAGCTTGGGGATGAGCGGTGAAAAACTGTTTTTT. Translating gives CASSLGMSGEKLFF.

In this sample, this clone turned up a few times. The chain combines TRBV7-9 with TRBJ2-7, with 10 nucleotides matching TRBD1. Trimming at V came to 3 bases and at J to 2 bases, leaving 7 bases not matched to a gene. In germline, CDR1 is SEHNR, CDR2 FQNEAQ (reference sequence). This CDR3 spans 16 amino acids. The CDR3 loop is CASSFPPGTGAYEQYF. DNA for the CDR3: TGTGCCAGCAGCTTCCCTCCCGGGACAGGGGCCTACGAGCAGTACTTC.

The chain recombines TRBV9 with TRBJ1-4; D might be TRBD1 (5 bases). This CDR3 has 17 residues. CDR1 is SGDLS, CDR2 YYNGEE, per germline. V was trimmed by 7 bases and J by 0 bases, leaving 19 bases between them. CDR3 DNA: TGTGCCAGCGCCACCGGGGCAGGGACTGCAACTAATGAAAAACTGTTTTTT. The encoded protein is CASATGAGTATNEKLFF.

V gene TRBV5-4 combines with J gene TRBJ2-5, with D tentatively TRBD2 (5 bases). Germline V gives CDR1 SGHNT, CDR2 YYREEE (reference sequence). This CDR3 has 15 amino acids. Trimming took off 0 bases at V and 5 bases at J, with 14 bases between the two ends. CDR3 nucleotide sequence: TGTGCCAGCAGCTTGGCCGGTCCTAGCCGTGAGACCCAGTACTTC. As protein: CASSLAGPSRETQYF. Supplemented by reference TRBV5-4 and TRBJ2-5, the full variable domain reads ETGVTQSPTHLIKTRGQQVTLRCSSQSGHNTVSWYQQALGQGPQFIFQYYREEENGRGNFPPRFSGLQFPNYSSELNVNALELDDSALYLCASSLAGPSRETQYFGPGTRLLVL.

V is TRBV6-1 and J is TRBJ1-1, with D perhaps TRBD1 (5 bases). The germline V and J ends were trimmed by 0 bases and 6 bases, with 8 bases remaining between them. Germline CDR1 is MNHNS and CDR2 is SASEGT. CDR3 size: 13 residues. Here the CDR3 reads CASSEAVGPEAFF. The CDR3 DNA is TGTGCCAGCAGTGAAGCCGTGGGGCCTGAAGCTTTCTTT.

The V and J genes are TRBV12-5 and TRBJ2-5; 9 bases align to TRBD2. This CDR3 spans 14 amino acids. Per germline, CDR1 LGHNT and CDR2 FRNRAP. V shed 3 bases and J 5 bases; nucleotides not matched to a gene: 4. CDR3 bases: TGTGCTAGTGGTTTTGCGGGGGGGAGGGAGACCCAGTACTTC. This gives the protein CASGFAGGRETQYF.

This chain connects TRBV28 to TRBJ1-6; 7 bases line up with TRBD1. This CDR3 region has 15 residues. Trimming took 7 bases from V and 11 from J; bases not matched to a gene: 14. In germline, CDR1 is MDHEN, CDR2 SYDVKM. The CDR3 DNA follows: TGTGCCAGCAACTCACCTCCGACAGGGAGGACACCCCTCCACTTT. Protein product: CASNSPPTGRTPLHF.

The chain employs TRBV19 and TRBJ2-1; the D gene is possibly TRBD1 (6 bases). This CDR3 is 16 amino acids long. V dropped 6 bases and J dropped 6 bases, with 21 bases sitting between them. Germline assignment: CDR1 LNHDA and CDR2 SQIVND (reference sequence). The CDR3 region has the DNA TGTGCCAGTAGACCGCAACAGGGTAAAGGGACCAATGAGCAGTTCTTC. It codes for CASRPQQGKGTNEQFF.

The chain uses TRBV20-1 and TRBJ1-1, with D unresolved. Germline lookup yields CDR1 DFQATT and CDR2 SNEGSKA (reference sequence). This CDR3 comprises 11 residues. Trimming removed 5 bases at V and 9 bases at J, with 13 bases between. CDR3 amino acids: CSARDPPQAFF. The CDR3 DNA sequence: TGCAGTGCTCGGGATCCCCCACAAGCTTTCTTT.

This chain connects TRBV15 to TRBJ1-4; TRBD1 is a possible D gene (6 bases). The CDR3 is made up of 14 amino acids. The germline CDR1 and CDR2 sequences are LNHNV and YYDKDF (reference sequence). Trimming cost V 1 base and J 7 bases, with 10 bases left between them. The CDR3 loop reads CATSRATGIEKLFF. In DNA, the CDR3 is TGTGCCACCAGCAGAGCAACAGGGATTGAAAAACTGTTTTTT.

The rearrangement joins TRBV7-2 to TRBJ2-3; D gene unclear. CDR1 is SGHTA and CDR2 is FQGNSA in the germline V gene. V lost 5 bases to trimming and J lost 2 bases, with 11 bases between them. The CDR3 runs to 14 residues. The CDR3 DNA sequence: TGTGCCAGCAGCCCACACAGAACCACAGATACGCAGTATTTT. This sequence encodes CASSPHRTTDTQYF.

The chain couples TRBV19 to TRBJ2-3; possible D gene TRBD2, 5 bases. V dropped 3 bases and J dropped 3 bases, with 16 bases sitting between them. CDR1 and CDR2 from the germline V gene are LNHDA and SQIVND (reference sequence). The CDR3 contains 16 residues. CDR3 protein: CASSIPGPSGTDTQYF. The CDR3 nucleotides read TGTGCCAGTAGTATCCCCGGACCATCGGGAACAGATACGCAGTATTTT.

The chain uses TRBV28 and TRBJ1-6, with D perhaps matching TRBD1 (6 bases). The CDR3 sequence is 14 residues long. Trimming pared 5 bases from V and 9 bases from J, leaving 14 bases between. Germline V gives CDR1 MDHEN, CDR2 SYDVKM. The CDR3 is CASSPKTGTSPLHF. DNA for the CDR3: TGTGCCAGCAGTCCGAAAACAGGGACTTCACCCCTCCACTTT.

V is TRBV30 and J is TRBJ1-3; D is uncertain. CDR1 and CDR2 from the germline V gene are GTSNPN and SVGIG (reference sequence). This CDR3 is built from 12 residues. V gave up 8 bases and J gave up 2 bases, with 10 bases separating them. The CDR3 region is CATYGTGNTIYF. CDR3 coding DNA: TGTGCCACCTACGGGACTGGAAACACCATATATTTT.

The J gene is TRBJ2-5, the V gene TRBV5-1; 16 bases are shared with TRBD2. V lost 4 bases to trimming and J lost 4 bases; unmatched junction nucleotides: 7. Germline CDR1 reads SGHRS; CDR2 reads YFSETQ. This CDR3 comprises 17 residues. The chain's CDR3 is CASSPGLAGGSGETQYF. Written as DNA, the CDR3 is TGCGCCAGCAGCCCGGGACTAGCGGGGGGGAGTGGAGAGACCCAGTACTTC.

This clone was counted only a few times. This chain connects TRBV19 to TRBJ1-5; maybe TRBD1 (5 bases). V lost 4 bases to trimming and J lost 2 bases, with 12 bases between them. Germline CDR1 is LNHDA and CDR2 is SQIVND (reference sequence). CDR3 length: 15 residues. The CDR3 DNA follows: TGTGCCAGTAGTACAGGGCTGGTAGGCAATCAGCCCCAGCATTTT. It is translated as CASSTGLVGNQPQHF.

This chain uses TRBV5-5 with TRBJ2-6, with a weak D call TRBD1 (5 bases). Germline loops: CDR1 SGHKS, CDR2 YYEKEE (reference sequence). The CDR3 covers 16 residues. V lost 4 bases to trimming and J lost 0 bases, with 11 bases between them. CDR3 sequence reads: CASSPGPYSGANVLTF. CDR3 nucleotide sequence: TGTGCCAGCAGCCCAGGGCCTTACTCTGGGGCCAACGTCCTGACTTTC.

This clone was seen once. The J gene is TRBJ1-3, the V gene TRBV6-1; 7 positions match TRBD1. CDR1 MNHNS and CDR2 SASEGT come from the germline V gene. Losses at the gene ends were 4 bases for V and 0 bases for J; bases not matched to a gene: 9. This CDR3 is built from 17 residues. The CDR3 loop reads CASSARQGSPSGNTIYF. CDR3 bases: TGTGCCAGCAGTGCGCGACAGGGATCCCCCTCTGGAAACACCATATATTTT.

This rearrangement joins TRBV9 to TRBJ1-6; D ambiguous. The CDR3 extends over 14 amino acids. Germline assignment: CDR1 SGDLS and CDR2 YYNGEE. V shed 0 bases and J shed 5 bases, with 6 bases lying between them. The CDR3 region is CASSVVADNSPLHF. CDR3 DNA: TGTGCCAGCAGCGTAGTGGCAGATAATTCACCCCTCCACTTT.

This clone came up a few times. The chain links TRBV12-3 or TRBV12-4 to TRBJ1-2, with D possibly being TRBD1 (6 bases). The CDR3 consists of 13 residues. The V end lost 5 bases, the J end lost 10 bases, and 17 bases lay between the germline ends. For the CDR3, the DNA is TGTGCCAGCAGTGGAGACAGGTTTGGGGTCTACACCTTC. It specifies CASSGDRFGVYTF.

The chain has TRBV2 and TRBJ2-7, with 8 positions matching TRBD1. The CDR3 runs to 12 residues. V trimming: 9 bases; J trimming: 2 bases; junction bases outside the gene matches: 3. Germline V gives CDR1 SNHLY, CDR2 FYNNEI. This chain's CDR3 is CARGTGPYEQYF. CDR3 DNA: TGTGCCAGGGGGACAGGACCCTACGAGCAGTACTTC. The full variable domain, completed using reference TRBV2 and TRBJ2-7, is EPEVTQTPSHQVTQMGQEVILRCVPISNHLYFYWYRQILGQKVEFLVSFYNNEISEKSEIFDDQFSVERPDGSNFTLKIRSTKLEDSAMYFCARGTGPYEQYFGPGTRLTVT.

This clone appeared a single time. The J gene is TRBJ2-3, the V gene TRBV18; TRBD1 matches at 8 bases. The CDR3 contains 16 residues. Germline V CDR1 and CDR2: KGHSH, LQKENI. V dropped 5 bases and J dropped 3; count of bases not matched to a gene: 10. CDR3 protein: CASSSIGQGVTDTQYF. The CDR3 bases are TGTGCCAGCTCATCAATCGGACAGGGTGTTACAGATACGCAGTATTTT. Full variable domain (remainder filled in from reference TRBV18 and TRBJ2-3): NAGVMQNPRHLVRRRGQEARLRCSPMKGHSHVYWYRQLPEEGLKFMVYLQKENIIDESGMPKERFSAEFPKEGPSILRIQQVVRGDSAAYFCASSSIGQGVTDTQYFGPGTRLTVL.

This chain links TRBV5-4 with TRBJ1-2; no reliable D call. V shed 2 bases and J shed 2 bases, with 13 bases lying between them. The CDR3 runs 15 residues. Germline V lookup: CDR1 SGHNT, CDR2 YYREEE (reference sequence). The chain's CDR3 is CASSFAASINYGYTF. In DNA form, the CDR3 reads TGTGCCAGCAGCTTCGCGGCCAGCATAAACTATGGCTACACCTTC.